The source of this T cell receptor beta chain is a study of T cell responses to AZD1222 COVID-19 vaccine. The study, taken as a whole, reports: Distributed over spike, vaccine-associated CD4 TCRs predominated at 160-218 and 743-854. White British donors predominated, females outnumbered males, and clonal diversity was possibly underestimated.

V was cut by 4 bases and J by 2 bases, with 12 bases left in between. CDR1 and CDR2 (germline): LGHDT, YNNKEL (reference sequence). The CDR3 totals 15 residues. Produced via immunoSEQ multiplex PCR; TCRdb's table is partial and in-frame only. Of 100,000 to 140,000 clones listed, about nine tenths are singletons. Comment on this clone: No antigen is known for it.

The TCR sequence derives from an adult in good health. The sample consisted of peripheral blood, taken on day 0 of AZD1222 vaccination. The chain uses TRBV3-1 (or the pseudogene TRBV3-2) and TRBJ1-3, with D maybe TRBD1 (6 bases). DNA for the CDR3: TGTGCCAGCAGCCTACCCCAGGGGACTGGAAACACCATATATTTT. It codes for CASSLPQGTGNTIYF.